This T cell receptor (beta chain) was sequenced in a study of blood T cell repertoires in COVID-19. The ends were cut back, 5 bases at V and 6 bases at J, with 13 bases in the middle. The CDR3 sequence is 14 residues long. Germline V gene sequence: CDR1 SEHNR, CDR2 FQNEAQ (reference sequence). Residents of 20 to 25 US areas, aged roughly 18 to 95 years, made up the participants. Participants' reported clinical history set cohort assignment. In the original processing: Estimation of nucleated cell counts was performed using reference gene primer amplification. Profiled with immunoSEQ multiplex PCR; TCRdb holds only in-frame clones, not every one. D and trimming come from the DNA, and the V and J calls and clone size come from that table. The sample shows 300,000 or so clones, roughly 90% of them seen only once.

This chain links TRBV7-9 with TRBJ1-4; D gene ambiguous. The sequenced sample consisted of PBMCs or T cells enriched from blood (not recorded which). The sequence was obtained from a woman younger than 45 who had recovered from COVID-19. CDR3 in amino acids: CASSDRLRDEKLFF. The DNA of the CDR3 is TGTGCCAGCAGCGATAGACTGCGGGATGAAAAACTGTTTTTT.